Each of the 30 T cell receptor beta chains below was sequenced from the same sample in a study of Graves' ophthalmopathy and Graves' hyperthyroidism. RNA transcripts were the template, and TCR beta CDR3 regions were amplified from them. HTBI-primed RT-PCR formed the first round, and a multiplex PCR formed the second. Each CDR3 protein is one row after TCRdb ran MiXCR on the multiplex PCR reads. The repertoire holds about 210,000 distinct CDR3 sequences, with around 30% as singletons. Sequencing was performed on peripheral blood. The origin of the receptors is a man between 45 and 60 years old with Graves' ophthalmopathy.

In this sample, this clonotype turned up once. The chain uses TRBV27 and TRBJ2-5; D may match TRBD1 or TRBD2 (5 bases each). The CDR3 loop spans 15 amino acids. The germline V and J ends were trimmed by 0 bases and 5 bases, with 13 bases remaining between them. Germline V lookup: CDR1 MNHEY, CDR2 SMNVEV (reference sequence). This CDR3 is CASSLSAPWGETQYF. The CDR3 nucleotides read TGTGCCAGCAGTTTATCGGCACCCTGGGGGGAGACCCAGTACTTC.

The V and J genes are TRBV6-1 and TRBJ1-1, with a tentative D call TRBD1 (5 bases). Trimming cost V 6 bases and J 5 bases, with 13 bases left between them. Germline values: CDR1 MNHNS, CDR2 SASEGT. The CDR3 sequence is 13 residues long. As DNA, the CDR3 is TGTGCCAGCAGCTTCAGGGCGGGGACTGAAGCTTTCTTT. Its translation: CASSFRAGTEAFF.

In this sample, this clonotype turned up a few times. The chain carries TRBV6-1 and TRBJ1-5; D might be TRBD1 (6 bases). The V gene's germline CDR1 is MNHNS and CDR2 SASEGT. V shed 7 bases and J shed 5 bases, with 15 bases lying between them. The CDR3 is made up of 14 amino acids. CDR3 DNA sequence: TGTGCCAGCAAAGTTGGACAGTTCGATCAGCCCCAGCATTTT. Translation: CASKVGQFDQPQHF.

This clonotype appeared a few times. This chain uses TRBV20-1 with TRBJ2-5, with 15 bases that match TRBD2. Germline CDR1 and CDR2: DFQATT and SNEGSKA (reference sequence). J gave up 4 bases and V 6 bases, and 9 bases lay outside the gene matches. This CDR3 is built from 16 residues. CDR3 loop: CSARTSGRAWGETQYF. The CDR3 nucleotides read TGCAGTGCCCGGACTAGCGGGAGGGCCTGGGGAGAGACCCAGTACTTC.

In this sample, this clonotype turned up once. The V and J genes are TRBV5-1 and TRBJ2-7, with unresolved D. V dropped 0 bases and J dropped 5 bases, with 15 bases sitting between them. The CDR3 extends over 15 amino acids. The germline CDR1 and CDR2 sequences are SGHRS and YFSETQ. The CDR3 DNA reads TGCGCCAGCAGCTTGGACGTGGGAAGGGCGAACGAGCAGTACTTC. Protein product: CASSLDVGRANEQYF.

This clonotype was observed many times. This chain connects TRBV5-1 to TRBJ2-7, with D perhaps TRBD1 (5 bases). The CDR3 is 15 residues long. Germline V CDR1 and CDR2: SGHRS, YFSETQ. Trimming cost V 4 bases and J 0 bases, with 14 bases left between them. The CDR3 spells CASSALQGSSYEQYF. The CDR3 DNA sequence: TGCGCCAGCAGCGCTTTGCAGGGTAGCTCCTACGAGCAGTACTTC.

This chain joins TRBV6-5 and TRBJ2-5; TRBD2 is a possible D gene (6 bases). Trimming took 2 bases from V and 2 from J, leaving 12 bases between them. This CDR3 is 15 amino acids long. Germline V gene sequence: CDR1 MNHEY, CDR2 SVGAGI. DNA for the CDR3: TGTGCCAGCAGTTACGGGGGAGGTCCACAAGAGACCCAGTACTTC. It encodes CASSYGGGPQETQYF.

This clonotype is a singleton in its sample. The chain carries TRBV20-1 and TRBJ1-1; D remains unclear. The V gene's germline CDR1 is DFQATT and CDR2 SNEGSKA (reference sequence). The CDR3 consists of 13 residues. V lost 6 bases to trimming and J lost 3 bases, with 14 bases between them. The CDR3 DNA reads TGCAGTGCCGTCCCCACGGAACACACTGAAGCTTTCTTT. Protein product: CSAVPTEHTEAFF.

Many counts were recorded for this clonotype. The chain links TRBV12-3 or TRBV12-4 to TRBJ2-7, with D unresolved. There are 15 residues in the CDR3. The V end lost 5 bases, the J end lost 0 bases, and 14 bases lay between the germline ends. The CDR3 DNA follows: TGTGCCAGCAGTGAGAAGCTGGGTAGCTCCTACGAGCAGTACTTC. It translates to CASSEKLGSSYEQYF.

This clonotype came up a few times. A single base separates this from a much larger clone, so it may be a read error. In this CDR3 the conserved last residue, phenylalanine or tryptophan, is missing, so a read error is likely. This chain links TRBV6-2 or TRBV6-3 with TRBJ2-7; 11 nucleotides align to TRBD1. Germline V gene sequence: CDR1 MNHEY, CDR2 SVGEGT. After removal of 5 bases from V and 6 bases from J, the junction contained 6 bases not matched to a gene. The CDR3 spans 14 residues. The CDR3 spells CASSDRDRGSEQYS. The CDR3 nucleotides read TGTGCCAGCAGTGACCGGGACAGGGGGTCCGAGCAGTACTCC.

This clonotype was recorded many times. The V and J genes are TRBV28 and TRBJ1-2, with 7 bases aligning to TRBD1. Germline CDR1 MDHEN, CDR2 SYDVKM. J gave up 8 bases and V 5 bases, and 8 bases lay outside the gene matches. The CDR3 is made up of 13 amino acids. CDR3 sequence: CASSIQGKSGYTF. In nucleotides, the CDR3 is TGTGCCAGCAGTATACAGGGGAAGTCCGGCTACACCTTC.

Many counts were recorded for this clonotype. The V call is TRBV25-1, the J call TRBJ1-6; possibly TRBD1 for D (5 bases). Trimming removed 5 bases from V and 9 bases from J, with 11 bases in between. This CDR3 is 13 amino acids long. CDR1 MGHDK and CDR2 SYGVNS come from the germline V gene. The CDR3 DNA sequence: TGTGCCAGCAGTTCTACCACAGGTTCACCCCTCCACTTT. Amino acids: CASSSTTGSPLHF.

This clonotype was picked up many times. The chain recombines TRBV10-3 with TRBJ2-7; D may correspond to TRBD1 or TRBD2 (5 bases each). This CDR3 spans 12 amino acids. Germline lookup yields CDR1 ENHRY and CDR2 SYGVKD. Trimming removed 9 bases at V and 3 bases at J, with 12 bases between. The CDR3 spells CAIGTIGYEQYF. The CDR3 coding sequence is TGTGCCATTGGGACGATCGGCTACGAGCAGTACTTC.

This clonotype occurred many times. This chain uses TRBV19 with TRBJ1-1, with D perhaps matching TRBD1 (5 bases). Germline assignment: CDR1 LNHDA and CDR2 SQIVND (reference sequence). V was cut by 2 bases and J by 3 bases, with 10 bases left in between. This CDR3 region has 14 residues. The CDR3, as DNA: TGTGCCAGTAGTATACAGGGAGTGTACACTGAAGCTTTCTTT. Residues: CASSIQGVYTEAFF.

The chain recombines TRBV7-8 with TRBJ1-2; TRBD1 matches 7 bases. Losses at the gene ends were 5 bases for V and 4 bases for J; bases not matched to a gene: 7. The CDR3 totals 14 residues. Germline V gene data show CDR1 as SGHVS and CDR2 as FQNEAQ. The CDR3: CASSARDRIYGYTF. The CDR3 bases are TGTGCCAGCAGCGCTCGGGACAGAATCTATGGCTACACCTTC.

This clonotype was observed many times. V is TRBV18 and J is TRBJ2-2, with TRBD2 identical over 14 bases. This CDR3 spans 16 amino acids. The V gene's germline CDR1 is KGHSH and CDR2 LQKENI. Germline trimming cut 5 bases from V and 6 bases from J; bases unmatched to any gene: 5. DNA for the CDR3: TGTGCCAGCTCATCGGGACTAGCGGGAGTGTCCGGGGAGCTGTTTTTT. Its translation is CASSSGLAGVSGELFF.

This clonotype was detected many times. The V call is TRBV7-2, the J call TRBJ2-7, with a tentative D call TRBD2 (6 bases). In germline, CDR1 is SGHTA, CDR2 FQGNSA. This CDR3 contains 13 residues. With 6 bases removed from V and 2 bases from J, the gap between germline ends came to 11 bases. DNA for the CDR3: TGTGCCAGCAGAACAGGAGGGGCCTACGAGCAGTACTTC. Translating it yields CASRTGGAYEQYF.

The chain uses TRBV28 and TRBJ2-7; no definite D call. The CDR3 loop spans 17 amino acids. Germline values: CDR1 MDHEN, CDR2 SYDVKM. Trimming left V 6 bases short and J 1 base short, with 22 bases between. The CDR3 DNA follows: TGTGCCAGCAGCCCCACCTCTAGGATTAAAAAATCCTACGAGCAGTACTTC. It codes for CASSPTSRIKKSYEQYF. Based on the CDR3 plus reference TRBV28 and TRBJ2-7, the full variable domain is DVKVTQSSRYLVKRTGEKVFLECVQDMDHENMFWYRQDPGLGLRLIYFSYDVKMKEKGDIPEGYSVSREKKERFSLILESASTNQTSMYLCASSPTSRIKKSYEQYFGPGTRLTVT.

This clonotype turned up a few times. The chain employs TRBV6-2 or TRBV6-3 and TRBJ2-7, with D maybe TRBD2 (6 bases). Trimming took 7 bases from V and 2 from J, leaving 15 bases between them. The CDR3 totals 14 residues. Germline V gene data show CDR1 as MNHEY and CDR2 as SVGEGT. The CDR3: CASNLGGVAYEQYF. The CDR3 nucleotides read TGTGCCAGCAACTTGGGCGGGGTCGCCTACGAGCAGTACTTC.

The CDR3 DNA sequence: TGTGCCAGCAGTTACCGGGGGTTTAACACTGAAGCTTTCTTT. It yields the protein CASSYRGFNTEAFF. V gene TRBV6-5 combines with J gene TRBJ1-1; D is perhaps TRBD1 (5 bases). The CDR3 extends over 14 amino acids. The V end lost 2 bases, the J end lost 2 bases, and 9 bases lay between the germline ends. CDR1 and CDR2 from the germline V gene are MNHEY and SVGAGI.

In its sample, this clonotype was seen many times. A much larger clone lies a single base off, so this may be a read error. V usage is TRBV28 and J usage is TRBJ2-5; 11 nucleotides align to TRBD2. The CDR3 has 18 amino acids. Germline V gene lookup returns CDR1 MDHEN and CDR2 SYDVKM. The CDR3 protein is CASSLFSLAGGVEETQCF. Written as DNA, the CDR3 is TGTGCCAGCAGTTTATTTTCCCTAGCGGGAGGTGTGGAGGAGACCCAGTGCTTC.

This clonotype has only one observation. The V gene is TRBV10-3, the J gene TRBJ2-7, with 7 bases identical to TRBD2. This CDR3 spans 12 amino acids. Trimming took 4 bases from V and 7 from J; bases not matched to a gene: 4. The germline CDR1 and CDR2 sequences are ENHRY and SYGVKD. The CDR3 coding sequence is TGTGCCATCAGTGGAACTAGCGAAGAGCAGTACTTC. Protein: CAISGTSEEQYF.

This clonotype was counted ten times or more. The gene calls are TRBV6-1 and TRBJ1-1; D is uncertain. V shed 5 bases and J shed 11 bases, with 15 bases lying between them. In germline, CDR1 is MNHNS, CDR2 SASEGT. This CDR3 region has 12 residues. The CDR3 protein is CASSPSGQRAFF. CDR3 in DNA: TGTGCCAGCAGTCCAAGCGGCCAGAGGGCTTTCTTT.

This clonotype has ten or more counts. The chain combines TRBV4-3 with TRBJ2-7, with 7 nucleotides matching TRBD1. Trimming took 1 base from V and 2 from J; bases not matched to a gene: 8. Germline CDR1 reads LGHNA; CDR2 reads YSLEER. The CDR3 is 16 residues long. The CDR3 region has the DNA TGCGCCAGCAGCCAAGGGTTTTCCGACAGGGCCTACGAGCAGTACTTC. Residues: CASSQGFSDRAYEQYF.

CDR3 sequence reads: CASTAIAGVYEQYF. The CDR3 DNA follows: TGTGCCAGCACAGCCATAGCGGGAGTTTACGAGCAGTACTTC. The J gene is TRBJ2-7, the V gene TRBV6-8, with 9 bases matching TRBD2. Germline CDR1 MNHGY, CDR2 SAAAGT. After removal of 7 bases from V and 4 bases from J, the junction contained 8 bases not matched to a gene. The CDR3 covers 14 residues.

The V and J genes are TRBV6-5 and TRBJ2-7; 7 nucleotides agree with TRBD1. V was clipped by 2 bases and J by 6 bases; unmatched bases: 7. CDR1 and CDR2 from the germline V gene are MNHEY and SVGAGI. This CDR3 spans 14 amino acids. The CDR3 region is CASSYTPWDSEQYF. DNA for the CDR3: TGTGCCAGCAGTTACACGCCGTGGGACAGCGAGCAGTACTTC.

The chain has TRBV7-9 and TRBJ2-7; the D call may be TRBD1 or TRBD2 (7 bases each). The CDR3 is 15 amino acids. The V gene lost 5 bases and the J gene lost 0 bases, with 14 bases spanning the gap. Germline V gene data show CDR1 as SEHNR and CDR2 as FQNEAQ (reference sequence). Here the CDR3 reads CASSQTGDYSYEQYF. In DNA form, the CDR3 reads TGTGCCAGCAGCCAAACAGGGGACTACTCCTACGAGCAGTACTTC.

This chain joins TRBV9 and TRBJ1-1; D is undetermined. The germline V and J ends were trimmed by 0 bases and 4 bases, with 10 bases remaining between them. Germline-derived CDR1 and CDR2 are SGDLS and YYNGEE. CDR3 length: 14 residues. CDR3 sequence: CASSVGRRATEAFF. CDR3 in DNA: TGTGCCAGCAGCGTAGGAAGACGGGCCACTGAAGCTTTCTTT.

This clonotype showed up many times. The chain joins TRBV7-2 to TRBJ2-7; the match to TRBD2 covers 8 bases. The CDR3 totals 15 residues. V lost 3 bases and J lost 4; bases outside the gene matches: 8. CDR1 is SGHTA and CDR2 is FQGNSA in the germline V gene. The CDR3 nucleotides read TGTGCCAGCAGCTTCGCGGGACTAGGGAGTTACGAGCAGTACTTC. As protein: CASSFAGLGSYEQYF.

This clonotype was detected many times. The rearrangement joins TRBV30 to TRBJ2-7; unclear D gene. The CDR3 runs to 12 residues. V lost 3 bases and J 0 bases, leaving 6 bases between the germline ends. Germline CDR1 is GTSNPN and CDR2 is SVGIG (reference sequence). The CDR3, as DNA: TGTGCCTGGAGGCGAAGCTCCTACGAGCAGTACTTC. It codes for CAWRRSSYEQYF.